This TCR beta chain emerged from a study of T cells after yellow fever vaccination. On the study more broadly: Fractions with few cells were prepared using SMART-Seq v4 Ultra Low Input.

Findings and limits, study-wide: CD4 and CD8 compartments shared a small share of clonotypes, likely from convergent recombination. Primary-vaccination clones mostly resurfaced post-booster (96% CD4, around 88% CD8).

By 5'RACE template switching, TCR cDNA was produced, with a universal primer site and UMIs added in the process. TCRdb reprocessed the 5' RACE reads via MiXCR and lists one record per CDR3 protein. Among 620,000 or so distinct CDR3 sequences listed, more than 9% were seen once. Germline values: CDR1 MNHEY, CDR2 SVGEGT. This CDR3 region has 17 residues. Between the trimmed V and J ends, which lost 2 bases and 0 bases, there was a span of 17 bases. With respect to this clonotype: Its antigen is currently unknown.

The V call is TRBV6-2 or TRBV6-3, the J call TRBJ2-7, with D hard to call. The input for sequencing was PBMCs, taken on the day of the yellow fever booster vaccination. The receptor was derived from a man aged 25-40 years who received the YFV17D yellow fever vaccine. The CDR3, as DNA: TGTGCCAGCAGTTACGGGCCGGGCCCGAGATTCTCCTACGAGCAGTACTTC. Its protein is CASSYGPGPRFSYEQYF.